This T cell receptor beta chain was retrieved from a study of shared clonotypes between healthy human individuals. The study's findings and limits: Only blood was sampled; tissue repertoires likely differ.

Of note for this clone: As yet, its antigen is unknown.

Clones were sequenced by immunoSEQ multiplex PCR, and TCRdb holds only the in-frame ones, with some missing. The sample shows roughly 2.4 million clones, 95% of them seen only once. Trimming removed 2 bases from V and 11 bases from J, with 13 bases in between. From germline, CDR1 is KGHSH and CDR2 LQKENI. This CDR3 has 13 amino acids. The sequencing input was naive CD4+ T cells sorted from blood. The subset was: CD45RA+ positively selected. The chain joins TRBV18 to TRBJ2-1; no clear D. This receptor was identified in a man between 18 and 35 years old in good health. The CDR3 DNA is TGTGCCAGCTCACCAGGGAACAACTACCAGCAGTTCTTC. Translating gives CASSPGNNYQQFF. The full variable domain, completed using reference TRBV18 and TRBJ2-1, is NAGVMQNPRHLVRRRGQEARLRCSPMKGHSHVYWYRQLPEEGLKFMVYLQKENIIDESGMPKERFSAEFPKEGPSILRIQQVVRGDSAAYFCASSPGNNYQQFFGPGTRLTVL.